The 5 T cell receptor beta chains below come from one sample, sequenced in a study of shared clonotypes between healthy human individuals. The table came from immunoSEQ multiplex PCR; TCRdb's copy has only in-frame clones and leaves some out. The table has hundreds of thousands of clones, around 74% seen once. What was sequenced was memory CD4+ T cells sorted from blood. Subset of the sample: CD45RA-negative fraction. These receptors came from a woman in her thirties in good health.

The chain employs TRBV6-1 and TRBJ2-2; possibly TRBD1 for D (5 bases). Germline loops: CDR1 MNHNS, CDR2 SASEGT. With 6 bases removed from V and 7 bases from J, the gap between germline ends came to 12 bases. The CDR3 extends over 13 amino acids. The CDR3 coding sequence is TGTGCCAGCAGGGCAGGGTCGCTCGGGGAGCTGTTTTTT. Its translation: CASRAGSLGELFF.

This chain uses TRBV5-1 with TRBJ2-1; D uncertain. The CDR3 extends over 14 amino acids. Germline lookup yields CDR1 SGHRS and CDR2 YFSETQ. Trimming took off 0 bases at V and 9 bases at J, with 13 bases between the two ends. CDR3 residues: CASSLGLEGIEQFF. DNA of the CDR3: TGCGCCAGCAGCTTGGGGTTAGAAGGCATTGAGCAGTTCTTC.

This clone has only a few counts. The chain links TRBV29-1 to TRBJ2-1; TRBD1 or TRBD2 may be the D gene (5 bases each). V was clipped by 4 bases and J by 4 bases, with 14 bases between them. The germline V gene has CDR1 SQVTM and CDR2 ANQGSEA. This CDR3 is 14 amino acids long. The CDR3 spells CSVAGTKSYNEQFF. DNA for the CDR3: TGCAGCGTTGCCGGGACCAAGAGTTACAATGAGCAGTTCTTC.

Note on this clone: At one end the junction does not follow the germline gene, possibly because of a read error. The CDR3 reads CASSLVTGFSYEQYF. CDR3 DNA sequence: TGTGCCAGCAGTTTAGTGACAGGGTTTTCCTACGAGCAGTACTTC. The J gene is TRBJ2-7, the V gene TRBV11-2, with 7 nucleotides matching TRBD1. CDR1 is SGHAT and CDR2 is FQNNGV in the germline V gene. The CDR3 runs 15 residues.

About this clone: Other nucleotide sequences in the sample specify the same CDR3. CDR3 coding DNA: TGCGCCAGCAGCTTGGCTCTGTACAATGAGCAGTTCTTC. The encoded protein is CASSLALYNEQFF. V is TRBV5-1 and J is TRBJ2-1; the D is unclear. V was clipped by 0 bases and J by 4 bases, with 5 bases between them. The germline CDR1 and CDR2 sequences are SGHRS and YFSETQ. CDR3 size: 13 residues. The full variable domain, its missing parts supplied by reference TRBV5-1 and TRBJ2-1, is KAGVTQTPRYLIKTRGQQVTLSCSPISGHRSVSWYQQTPGQGLQFLFEYFSETQRNKGNFPGRFSGRQFSNSRSEMNVSTLELGDSALYLCASSLALYNEQFFGPGTRLTVL.